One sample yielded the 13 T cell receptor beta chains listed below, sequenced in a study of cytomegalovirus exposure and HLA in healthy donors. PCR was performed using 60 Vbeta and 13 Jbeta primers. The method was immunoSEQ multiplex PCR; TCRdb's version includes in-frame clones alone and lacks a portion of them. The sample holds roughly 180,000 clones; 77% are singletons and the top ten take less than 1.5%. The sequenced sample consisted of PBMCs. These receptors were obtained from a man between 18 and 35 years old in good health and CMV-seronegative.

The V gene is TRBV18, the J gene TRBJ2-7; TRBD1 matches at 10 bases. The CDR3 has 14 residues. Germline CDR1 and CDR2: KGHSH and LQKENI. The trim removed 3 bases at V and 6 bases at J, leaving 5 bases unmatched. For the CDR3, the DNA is TGTGCCAGCTCACCGGGACAGGGGACCCGCGAGCAGTACTTC. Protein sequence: CASSPGQGTREQYF.

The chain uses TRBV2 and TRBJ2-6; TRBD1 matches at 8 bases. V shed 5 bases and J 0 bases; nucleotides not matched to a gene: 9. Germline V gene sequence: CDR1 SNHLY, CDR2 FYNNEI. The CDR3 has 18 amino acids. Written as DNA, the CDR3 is TGTGCCAGCAGTCCCTTTGGGACAGGAAACTCTGGGGCCAACGTCCTGACTTTC. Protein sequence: CASSPFGTGNSGANVLTF.

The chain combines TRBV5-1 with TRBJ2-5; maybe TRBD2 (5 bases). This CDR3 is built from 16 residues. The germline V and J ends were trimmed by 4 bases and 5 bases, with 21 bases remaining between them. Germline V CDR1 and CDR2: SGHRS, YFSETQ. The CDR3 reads CASSVALYGIGETQYF. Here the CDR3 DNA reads TGCGCCAGCAGCGTGGCCCTTTACGGGATCGGGGAGACCCAGTACTTC.

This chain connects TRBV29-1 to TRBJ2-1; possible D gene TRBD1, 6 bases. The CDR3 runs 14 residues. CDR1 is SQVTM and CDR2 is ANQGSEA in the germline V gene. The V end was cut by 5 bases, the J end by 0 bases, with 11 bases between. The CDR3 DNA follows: TGCAGCGTTCCAACAGGGCTCTCCTACAATGAGCAGTTCTTC. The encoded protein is CSVPTGLSYNEQFF.

The CDR3 sequence is CSGGGGSTDTQYF. In DNA form, the CDR3 reads TGCAGCGGGGGAGGAGGAAGCACAGATACGCAGTATTTT. The rearrangement uses TRBV29-1 and TRBJ2-3; D perhaps matches TRBD2 (6 bases). The V gene lost 7 bases and the J gene lost 0 bases, with 11 bases spanning the gap. CDR1 and CDR2 (germline): SQVTM, ANQGSEA. This CDR3 has 13 residues.

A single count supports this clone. The CDR3 sequence is CASGRLSSYEQYF. As DNA, the CDR3 is TGTGCTAGTGGCCGTTTATCCTCCTACGAGCAGTACTTC. The chain couples TRBV12-5 to TRBJ2-7, with D hard to call. Trimming stripped 6 bases from V and 0 bases from J, with 9 bases between. Germline values: CDR1 LGHNT, CDR2 FRNRAP. The CDR3 totals 13 residues.

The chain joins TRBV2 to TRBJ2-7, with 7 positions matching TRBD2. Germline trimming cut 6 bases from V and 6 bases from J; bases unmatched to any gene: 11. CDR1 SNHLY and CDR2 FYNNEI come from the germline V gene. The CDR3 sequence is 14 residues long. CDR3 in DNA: TGTGCCAGCAGCATAACGGGAGGATCGGTCGAGCAGTACTTC. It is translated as CASSITGGSVEQYF.

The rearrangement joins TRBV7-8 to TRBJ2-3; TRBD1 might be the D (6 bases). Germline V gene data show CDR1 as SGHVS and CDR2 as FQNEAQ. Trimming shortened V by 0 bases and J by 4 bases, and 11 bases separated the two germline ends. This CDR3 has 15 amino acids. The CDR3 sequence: CASSLAFQGPDTQYF. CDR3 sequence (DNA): TGTGCCAGCAGCTTAGCGTTTCAGGGGCCAGATACGCAGTATTTT.

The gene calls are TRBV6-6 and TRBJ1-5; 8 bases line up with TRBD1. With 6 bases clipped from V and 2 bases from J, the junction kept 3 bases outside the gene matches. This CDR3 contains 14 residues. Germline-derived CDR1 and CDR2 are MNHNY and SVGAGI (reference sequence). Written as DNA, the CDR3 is TGTGCCAGCAGGGAACAGGGGGGCAATCAGCCCCAGCATTTT. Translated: CASREQGGNQPQHF.

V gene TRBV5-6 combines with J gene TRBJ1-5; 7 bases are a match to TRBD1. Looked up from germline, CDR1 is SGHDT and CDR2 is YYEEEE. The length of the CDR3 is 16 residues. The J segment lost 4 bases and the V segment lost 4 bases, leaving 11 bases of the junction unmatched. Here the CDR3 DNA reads TGTGCCAGCAGCGCAACCGGACAGGAAGGTAATCAGCCCCAGCATTTT. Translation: CASSATGQEGNQPQHF.

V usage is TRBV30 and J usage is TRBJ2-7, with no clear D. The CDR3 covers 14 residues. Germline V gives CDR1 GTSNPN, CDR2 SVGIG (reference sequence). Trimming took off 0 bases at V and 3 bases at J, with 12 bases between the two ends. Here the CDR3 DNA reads TGTGCCTGGAGTGTTCCTTCGACTTACTACGAGCAGTACTTC. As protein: CAWSVPSTYYEQYF.

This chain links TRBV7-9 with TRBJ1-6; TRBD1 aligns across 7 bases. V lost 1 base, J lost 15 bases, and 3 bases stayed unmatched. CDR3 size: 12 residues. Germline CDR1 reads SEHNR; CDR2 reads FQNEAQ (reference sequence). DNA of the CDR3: TGTGCCAGCAGCTTAGTGGCAGGGGGCCTCCACTTT. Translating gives CASSLVAGGLHF.

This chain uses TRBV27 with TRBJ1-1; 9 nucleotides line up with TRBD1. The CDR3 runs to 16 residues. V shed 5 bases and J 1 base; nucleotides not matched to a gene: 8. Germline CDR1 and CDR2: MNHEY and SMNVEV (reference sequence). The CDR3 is CASSTGGRVRNTEAFF. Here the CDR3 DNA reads TGTGCCAGCAGTACAGGGGGCCGGGTACGGAACACTGAAGCTTTCTTT.